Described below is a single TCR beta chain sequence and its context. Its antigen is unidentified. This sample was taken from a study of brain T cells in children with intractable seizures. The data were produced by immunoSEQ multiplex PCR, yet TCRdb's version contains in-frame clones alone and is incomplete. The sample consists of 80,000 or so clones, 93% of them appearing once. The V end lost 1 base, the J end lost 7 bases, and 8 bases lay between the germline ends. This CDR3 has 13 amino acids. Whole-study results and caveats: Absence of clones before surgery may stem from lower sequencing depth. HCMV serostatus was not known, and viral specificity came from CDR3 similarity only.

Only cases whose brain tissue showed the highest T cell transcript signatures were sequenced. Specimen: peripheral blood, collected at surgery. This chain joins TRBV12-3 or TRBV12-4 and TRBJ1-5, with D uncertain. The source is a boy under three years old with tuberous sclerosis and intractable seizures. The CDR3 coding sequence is TGTGCCAGCAGTTTAGTCTGGGGACAGCCCCAGCATTTT. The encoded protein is CASSLVWGQPQHF.